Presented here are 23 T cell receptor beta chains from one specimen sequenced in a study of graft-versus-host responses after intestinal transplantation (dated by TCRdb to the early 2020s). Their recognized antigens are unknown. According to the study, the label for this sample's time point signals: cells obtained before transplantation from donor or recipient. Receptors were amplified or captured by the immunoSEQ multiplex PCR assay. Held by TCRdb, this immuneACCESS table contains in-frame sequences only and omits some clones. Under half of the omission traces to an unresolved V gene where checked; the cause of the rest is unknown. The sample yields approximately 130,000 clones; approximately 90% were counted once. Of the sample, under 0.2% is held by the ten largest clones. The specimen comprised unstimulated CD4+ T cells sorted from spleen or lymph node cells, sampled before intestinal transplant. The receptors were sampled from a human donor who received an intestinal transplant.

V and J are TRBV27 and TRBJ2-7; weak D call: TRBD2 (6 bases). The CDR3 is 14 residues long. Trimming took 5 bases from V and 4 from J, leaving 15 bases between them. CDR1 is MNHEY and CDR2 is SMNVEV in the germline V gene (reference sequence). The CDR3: CASSPIGGKYEQYF. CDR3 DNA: TGTGCCAGCAGTCCCATTGGGGGGAAATACGAGCAGTACTTC.

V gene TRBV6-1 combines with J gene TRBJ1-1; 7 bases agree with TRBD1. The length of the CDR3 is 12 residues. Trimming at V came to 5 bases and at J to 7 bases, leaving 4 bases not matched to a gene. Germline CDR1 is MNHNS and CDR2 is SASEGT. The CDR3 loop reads CASSRDRVEAFF. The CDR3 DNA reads TGTGCCAGCAGTAGAGACAGGGTTGAAGCTTTCTTT.

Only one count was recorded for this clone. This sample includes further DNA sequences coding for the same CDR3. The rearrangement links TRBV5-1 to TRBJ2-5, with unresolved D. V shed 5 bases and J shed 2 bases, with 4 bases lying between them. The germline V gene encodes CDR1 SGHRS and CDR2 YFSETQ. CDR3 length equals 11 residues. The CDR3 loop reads CASSNQETQYF. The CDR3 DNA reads TGCGCCAGCAGTAATCAAGAGACCCAGTACTTC.

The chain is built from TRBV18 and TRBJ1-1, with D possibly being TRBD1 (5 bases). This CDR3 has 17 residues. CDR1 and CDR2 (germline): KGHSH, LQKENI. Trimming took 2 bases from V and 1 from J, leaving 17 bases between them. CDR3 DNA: TGTGCCAGCTCACCAGGGGCGTACGTTGGAGGGAACACTGAAGCTTTCTTT. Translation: CASSPGAYVGGNTEAFF.

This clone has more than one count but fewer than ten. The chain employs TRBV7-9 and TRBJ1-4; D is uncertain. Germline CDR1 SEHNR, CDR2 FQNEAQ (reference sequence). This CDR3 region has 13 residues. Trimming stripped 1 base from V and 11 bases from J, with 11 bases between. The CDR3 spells CASSLGSPPKLFF. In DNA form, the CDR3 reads TGTGCCAGCAGCTTAGGCTCCCCACCTAAACTGTTTTTT.

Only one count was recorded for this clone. The DNA of the CDR3 is TGTGCAAGTCGCCATAACCGGAGATTTGGAAACACCATATATTTT. Protein sequence: CASRHNRRFGNTIYF. This chain uses TRBV12-2 with TRBJ1-3. TRBV12-2 is deemed a pseudogene. The CDR3 is 15 amino acids.

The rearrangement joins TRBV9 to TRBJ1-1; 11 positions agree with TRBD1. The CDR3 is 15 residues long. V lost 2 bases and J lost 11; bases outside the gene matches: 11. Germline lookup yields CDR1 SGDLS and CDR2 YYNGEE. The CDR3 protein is CASSVGGGQGDRAFF. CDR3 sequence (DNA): TGTGCCAGCAGCGTGGGGGGGGGACAGGGGGATCGGGCTTTCTTT.

The CDR3 DNA is TGTGCCAGCAGTACCCCTTCCCGGGGGGCTCACACTGAAGCTTTCTTT. This translates into CASSTPSRGAHTEAFF. The rearrangement links TRBV27 to TRBJ1-1, with D perhaps matching TRBD1 (6 bases). Germline loops: CDR1 MNHEY, CDR2 SMNVEV (reference sequence). This CDR3 contains 16 residues. V was shortened by 5 bases and J by 3 bases, with 19 bases between the two germline ends.

The CDR3 loop reads CASSYRGGPADTQYF. CDR3 sequence (DNA): TGTGCCAGCAGTTACCGGGGGGGCCCGGCAGATACGCAGTATTTT. The rearrangement uses TRBV6-5 and TRBJ2-3; 8 positions match TRBD2. V trimming: 2 bases; J trimming: 4 bases; junction bases outside the gene matches: 5. The CDR3 has 15 amino acids. The V gene's germline CDR1 is MNHEY and CDR2 SVGAGI.

The CDR3 DNA sequence: TGTGCCATCAGTGAGCGGGGAGGGCAGACTGAAGCTTTCTTT. It encodes CAISERGGQTEAFF. V usage is TRBV10-3 and J usage is TRBJ1-1; no clear D gene. Germline V gives CDR1 ENHRY, CDR2 SYGVKD. The V and J ends lost 2 bases and 5 bases respectively, with 12 bases between them. CDR3 length: 14 amino acids.

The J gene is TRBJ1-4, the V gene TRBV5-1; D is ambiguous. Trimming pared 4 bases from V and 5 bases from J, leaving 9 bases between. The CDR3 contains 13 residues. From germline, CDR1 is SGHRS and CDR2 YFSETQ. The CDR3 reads CASSQDGNEKLFF. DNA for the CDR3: TGCGCCAGCAGCCAGGACGGGAATGAAAAACTGTTTTTT.

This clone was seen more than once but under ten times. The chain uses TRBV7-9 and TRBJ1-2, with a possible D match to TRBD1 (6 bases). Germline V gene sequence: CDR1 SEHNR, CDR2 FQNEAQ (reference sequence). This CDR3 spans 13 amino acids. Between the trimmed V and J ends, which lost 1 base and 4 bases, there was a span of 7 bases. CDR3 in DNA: TGTGCCAGCAGCTTAGAAGGGGGCTATGGCTACACCTTC. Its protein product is CASSLEGGYGYTF.

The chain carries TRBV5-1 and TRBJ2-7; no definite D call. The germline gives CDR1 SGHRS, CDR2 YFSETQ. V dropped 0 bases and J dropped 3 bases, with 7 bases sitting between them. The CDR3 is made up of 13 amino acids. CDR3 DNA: TGCGCCAGCAGCTTGGTTACAGACTACGAGCAGTACTTC. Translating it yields CASSLVTDYEQYF. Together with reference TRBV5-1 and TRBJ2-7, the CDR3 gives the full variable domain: KAGVTQTPRYLIKTRGQQVTLSCSPISGHRSVSWYQQTPGQGLQFLFEYFSETQRNKGNFPGRFSGRQFSNSRSEMNVSTLELGDSALYLCASSLVTDYEQYFGPGTRLTVT.

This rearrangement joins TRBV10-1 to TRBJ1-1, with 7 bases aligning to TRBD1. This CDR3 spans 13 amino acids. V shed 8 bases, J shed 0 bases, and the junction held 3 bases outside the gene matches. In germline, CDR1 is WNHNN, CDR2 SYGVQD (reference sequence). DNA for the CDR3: TGCGCCAGCCGGGACAGTCTGAACACTGAAGCTTTCTTT. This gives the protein CASRDSLNTEAFF.

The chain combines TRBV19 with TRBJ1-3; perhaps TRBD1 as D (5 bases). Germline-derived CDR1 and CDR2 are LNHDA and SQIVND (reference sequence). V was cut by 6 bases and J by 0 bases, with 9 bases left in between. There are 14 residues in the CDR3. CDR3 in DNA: TGTGCCAGTAGCCGACAGAACTCTGGAAACACCATATATTTT. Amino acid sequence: CASSRQNSGNTIYF.

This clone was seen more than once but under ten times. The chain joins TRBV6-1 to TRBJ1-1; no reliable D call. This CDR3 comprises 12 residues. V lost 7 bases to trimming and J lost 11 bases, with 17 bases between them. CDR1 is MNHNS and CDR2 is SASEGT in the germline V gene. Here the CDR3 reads CASNEGGTGAFF. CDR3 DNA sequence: TGTGCCAGCAACGAGGGTGGCACTGGGGCTTTCTTT.

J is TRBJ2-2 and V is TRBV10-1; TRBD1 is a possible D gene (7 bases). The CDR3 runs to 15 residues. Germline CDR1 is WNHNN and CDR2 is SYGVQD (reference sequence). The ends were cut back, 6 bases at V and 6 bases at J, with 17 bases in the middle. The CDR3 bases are TGCGCCAGCAGCCCAGGGGGGCGCAAACCCGGGGAGCTGTTTTTT. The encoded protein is CASSPGGRKPGELFF.

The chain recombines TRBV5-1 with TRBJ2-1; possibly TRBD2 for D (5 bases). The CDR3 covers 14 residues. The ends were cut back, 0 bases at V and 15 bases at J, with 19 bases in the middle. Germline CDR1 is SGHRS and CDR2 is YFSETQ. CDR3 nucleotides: TGCGCCAGCAGCTTGGGTTGGGAGTCTGTCGGTCGGTTCTTC. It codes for CASSLGWESVGRFF.

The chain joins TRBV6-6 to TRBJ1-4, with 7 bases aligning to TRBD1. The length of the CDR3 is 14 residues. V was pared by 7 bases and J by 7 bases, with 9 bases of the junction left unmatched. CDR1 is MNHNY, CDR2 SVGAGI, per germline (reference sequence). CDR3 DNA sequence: TGTGCCAGCACCCAAGGAGGGGGCGTTGAAAAACTGTTTTTT. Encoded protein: CASTQGGGVEKLFF.

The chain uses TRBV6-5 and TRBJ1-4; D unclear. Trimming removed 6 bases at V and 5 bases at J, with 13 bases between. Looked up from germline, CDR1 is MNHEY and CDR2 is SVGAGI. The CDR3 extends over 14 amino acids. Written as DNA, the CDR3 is TGTGCCAGCAGATCCGCGATGGTAAATGAAAAACTGTTTTTT. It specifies CASRSAMVNEKLFF.

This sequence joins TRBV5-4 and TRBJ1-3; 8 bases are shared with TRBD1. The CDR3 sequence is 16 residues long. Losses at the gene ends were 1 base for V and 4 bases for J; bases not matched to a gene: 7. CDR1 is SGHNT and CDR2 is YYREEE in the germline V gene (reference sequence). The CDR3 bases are TGTGCCAGCAGCTTGTCGGGACAGGTTTCGGGAAACACCATATATTTT. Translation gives CASSLSGQVSGNTIYF. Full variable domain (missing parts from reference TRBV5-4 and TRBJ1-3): ETGVTQSPTHLIKTRGQQVTLRCSSQSGHNTVSWYQQALGQGPQFIFQYYREEENGRGNFPPRFSGLQFPNYSSELNVNALELDDSALYLCASSLSGQVSGNTIYFGEGSWLTVV.

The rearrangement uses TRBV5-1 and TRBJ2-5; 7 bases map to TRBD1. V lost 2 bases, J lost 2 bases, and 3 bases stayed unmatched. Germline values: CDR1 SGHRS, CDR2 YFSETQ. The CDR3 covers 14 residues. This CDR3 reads CASSFGTAQETQYF. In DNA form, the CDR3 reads TGCGCCAGCAGCTTTGGGACAGCACAAGAGACCCAGTACTTC. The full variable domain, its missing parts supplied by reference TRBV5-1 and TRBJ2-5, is KAGVTQTPRYLIKTRGQQVTLSCSPISGHRSVSWYQQTPGQGLQFLFEYFSETQRNKGNFPGRFSGRQFSNSRSEMNVSTLELGDSALYLCASSFGTAQETQYFGPGTRLLVL.

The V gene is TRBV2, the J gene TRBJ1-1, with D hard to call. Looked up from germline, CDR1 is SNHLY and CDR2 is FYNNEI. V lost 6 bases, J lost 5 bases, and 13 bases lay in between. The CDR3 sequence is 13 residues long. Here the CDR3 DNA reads TGTGCCAGCAGCAAAGATGGCGGGACTGAAGCTTTCTTT. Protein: CASSKDGGTEAFF.